The 14 T cell receptor beta chains listed next were all sequenced from one sample in a study of cytomegalovirus exposure and HLA in healthy donors. Vbeta (60) and Jbeta (13) primers were used in the PCR. Libraries were prepared by immunoSEQ multiplex PCR; TCRdb keeps only in-frame clonotypes and omits some of them. The sample has about 130,000 clones, roughly 69% seen once. The sequenced material came from PBMCs. The receptors shown here come from a human donor in good health.

This chain links TRBV6-5 with TRBJ2-2, with 9 nucleotides matching TRBD1. Germline V gives CDR1 MNHEY, CDR2 SVGAGI. V gave up 4 bases and J gave up 6 bases; unmatched junction bases: 9. The CDR3 contains 16 residues. The CDR3 loop reads CASSSYRDREAGELFF. CDR3 DNA sequence: TGTGCCAGCAGTTCCTACCGGGACAGGGAGGCCGGGGAGCTGTTTTTT.

This sequence joins TRBV18 and TRBJ2-3; D is perhaps TRBD2 (5 bases). Germline assignment: CDR1 KGHSH and CDR2 LQKENI. V gave up 3 bases and J gave up 1 base, with 11 bases separating them. The CDR3 totals 15 residues. CDR3 loop: CASSPAVGGTDTQYF. In nucleotides, the CDR3 is TGTGCCAGCTCACCCGCAGTCGGGGGCACAGATACGCAGTATTTT.

This clone was observed once. The rearrangement links TRBV25-1 to TRBJ1-6, with D possibly matching TRBD1 (5 bases). CDR1 and CDR2 (germline): MGHDK, SYGVNS. With 7 bases removed from V and 7 bases from J, the gap between germline ends came to 14 bases. The CDR3 is made up of 14 amino acids. The CDR3 spells CASTYGAWNSPLHF. The CDR3, as DNA: TGTGCCAGCACTTATGGGGCTTGGAATTCACCCCTCCACTTT.

The V and J genes are TRBV5-1 and TRBJ2-3; maybe TRBD1 (6 bases). Germline loops: CDR1 SGHRS, CDR2 YFSETQ. Trimming removed 3 bases at V and 0 bases at J, with 17 bases between. This CDR3 has 17 residues. CDR3 in DNA: TGCGCCAGCAGCTGGGCCCGGGACAAAAGTAGCACAGATACGCAGTATTTT. Its translation is CASSWARDKSSTDTQYF.

There are a few counts of this clone. V gene TRBV5-5 combines with J gene TRBJ2-1; maybe TRBD2 (6 bases). This CDR3 has 13 residues. Per the germline V gene, CDR1 is SGHKS and CDR2 is YYEKEE (reference sequence). Trimming took 4 bases from V and 7 from J, leaving 12 bases between them. The CDR3: CASSPRERNEQFF. The CDR3 nucleotides are TGTGCCAGCAGCCCCCGGGAGCGGAATGAGCAGTTCTTC.

This chain connects TRBV7-2 to TRBJ2-7; the match to TRBD1 covers 7 bases. Germline CDR1 and CDR2: SGHTA and FQGNSA. V lost 1 base, J lost 3 bases, and 6 bases stayed unmatched. This CDR3 contains 15 residues. The CDR3 DNA is TGTGCCAGCAGCTTAGTCCCGGGACAGAGCTACGAGCAGTACTTC. This sequence encodes CASSLVPGQSYEQYF.

V is TRBV7-9 and J is TRBJ1-4, with 11 positions matching TRBD1. CDR1 SEHNR and CDR2 FQNEAQ come from the germline V gene (reference sequence). V trimming: 5 bases; J trimming: 7 bases; junction bases outside the gene matches: 6. CDR3 size: 15 residues. The DNA of the CDR3 is TGTGCCAGCAGCCCCTACGGGACAGGGGGTGAAAAACTGTTTTTT. It encodes CASSPYGTGGEKLFF.

The V call is TRBV7-8, the J call TRBJ2-5, with TRBD2 matching over 9 bases. Trimming took 10 bases from V and 1 from J; bases not matched to a gene: 16. This CDR3 comprises 17 residues. The germline CDR1 and CDR2 sequences are SGHVS and FQNEAQ. CDR3 protein: CATKSGGGDTIQETQYF. CDR3 in DNA: TGTGCCACCAAGTCAGGCGGGGGGGATACCATCCAAGAGACCCAGTACTTC.

This clone was counted between two and nine times. This sequence joins TRBV28 and TRBJ2-6, with a weak D call TRBD1 (6 bases). CDR3 length: 16 amino acids. Trimming stripped 6 bases from V and 2 bases from J, with 14 bases between. CDR1 and CDR2 from the germline V gene are MDHEN and SYDVKM. The CDR3 loop is CASSLDRKAGANVLTF. The CDR3 nucleotides are TGTGCCAGCAGCCTAGACAGGAAGGCTGGGGCCAACGTCCTGACTTTC.

This clone showed up just a few times. This chain uses TRBV2 with TRBJ2-5; maybe TRBD2 (6 bases). Germline V gene sequence: CDR1 SNHLY, CDR2 FYNNEI. Between the trimmed V and J ends, which lost 4 bases and 3 bases, there was a span of 15 bases. The CDR3 runs 15 residues. Here the CDR3 reads CASSATGRREETQYF. Written as DNA, the CDR3 is TGTGCCAGCAGTGCAACGGGGCGGAGGGAAGAGACCCAGTACTTC.

The chain joins TRBV19 to TRBJ2-5; TRBD2 might be the D (6 bases). CDR1 is LNHDA, CDR2 SQIVND, per germline (reference sequence). V shed 3 bases and J shed 5 bases, with 16 bases lying between them. CDR3 length equals 15 residues. CDR3 bases: TGTGCCAGTAGTATGCGGGGTTCGTATTCGGAGACCCAGTACTTC. This sequence encodes CASSMRGSYSETQYF.

This clone was detected a few times. The chain couples TRBV7-3 to TRBJ2-7; no reliable D call. The V gene's germline CDR1 is SGHTA and CDR2 FQGTGA. Between the trimmed V and J ends, which lost 4 bases and 5 bases, there was a span of 9 bases. The CDR3 consists of 12 residues. CDR3 nucleotides: TGTGCCAGCAGCTCTGGCGGCAACGAGCAGTACTTC. Translated, it gives CASSSGGNEQYF.

The V gene is TRBV5-3, the J gene TRBJ2-1; maybe TRBD2 (5 bases). TRBV5-3 is treated as an ORF (open reading frame) with a function not yet certain. CDR3 length: 15 amino acids. V was cut by 3 bases and J by 8 bases, with 18 bases left in between. CDR3 nucleotide sequence: TGTGCCAGAAGCTGGCCTAAGGACTCAGGCTATGAGCAGTTCTTC. This codes for CARSWPKDSGYEQFF.

The gene calls are TRBV4-2 and TRBJ2-5; TRBD2 matches at 8 bases. The CDR3 consists of 14 residues. In germline, CDR1 is LGHNA, CDR2 YNFKEQ. V gave up 0 bases and J gave up 7 bases; unmatched junction bases: 4. The DNA of the CDR3 is TGTGCCAGCAGCCAAGATTCGGGGGGGCTGACCCAGTACTTC. Its translation is CASSQDSGGLTQYF.